This T cell receptor beta chain was sequenced in a study of cytomegalovirus exposure and HLA in healthy donors (dated by TCRdb to between 2016 and 2019). Study-wide context: An earlier analysis of some 600 of the donors reported about 260 Gb of sequence data and about 120 million unique TCR beta sequences obtained from approximately 180 million T cells. To study patterns of TCR occurrence, a later analysis re-analyzed previously published TCR beta repertoires from just over 650 donors and added high-resolution HLA genotyping. The genetic ancestry cluster associated with self-reported Caucasian donors included roughly 84% of the roughly 400 genotyped donors. Roughly 300 gigabases of sequencing data and 78 million or so unique TCR sequences were included in an early release covering about 700 HLA-typed donors. Class I and class II HLA loci were covered by the typing at four-digit resolution. Rather than drawing on any new phenotypic data, the later analysis identified candidate immune exposures from TCR beta sequences and the way those sequences occurred across donors. The number of typed donors differed by locus: about 620-640 for A, B, C, DRB1 and DQB1; approximately 540 for DQA1; 606 for DPA1; and 450 to 480 for DPB1. The T cell repertoires of around 730 subjects were profiled by immunosequencing and related to cytomegalovirus serostatus. Besides the first cohort of 666 subjects, a separate validation cohort made up of roughly 120 different subjects was used. Across roughly 420 genotyped donors of the cohort, an average of about 240,000 unique TCR beta nucleotide sequences per donor were sequenced, and roughly 20% of those sequences were non-productive. Genome-wide SNP genotypes for about 60% of the 666 donors were used in a later genetic analysis, which treated that subset as a discovery cohort. Alongside the repertoire data, information on donor age, sex, ethnicity and CMV serostatus was compiled. To decide whether each TCR beta V gene segment behaved as functional or pseudogenic, an earlier analysis of 587 of the donors relied on high-throughput TCR beta sequencing. The study aimed to test whether cataloging public T cell receptors could reveal signatures of past pathogen exposure. To predict cytomegalovirus infection status, the study combined high-throughput TCR immunosequencing, statistical association of individual TCRs with disease status, and machine learning. Every repertoire in the discovery cohort had been generated on one and the same sequencing platform. Roughly five DR-DQ haplotypes were treated as single units for association and clustering because of strong linkage in the cohort. What the study reported, not specific to this receptor: HLA typing was unavailable for some donors at each locus, so association tests used only the typed subset. Correlated functional status among segregating V segments might be attributable to linkage disequilibrium, but an unknown experimental factor could not be ruled out. Presence/absence analyses assumed roughly uniform sequencing depth across donors, an assumption that may not hold. An earlier analysis of approximately 540 of the donors showed that most TCR beta V segments appeared in productive rearrangements either about 90% or about 30% of the time, which broadly matched IMGT annotations. A cluster of highly shared sequence variants was judged likely to represent a technical artifact of the sequencing pipeline. A further reported finding was that TCR beta sequences accurately predicted the HLA-A and HLA-B alleles for most subjects in the first cohort. In both the original and validation cohorts, the classifier was reported to diagnose cytomegalovirus status with high specificity and sensitivity. Across donors, most TCR sequences were observed very rarely, whereas some public TCRs were present in many individuals. At a false discovery rate of 0.05, a later analysis linked around 15,000 TCR beta sequences to specific HLA alleles. The authors suggested that the approach could potentially be generalized to other disease states and immunological phenotypes. In vitro tests confirmed that a few of the cytomegalovirus-associated TCR beta chains recognize cytomegalovirus antigens. In a later analysis, the rate of TCR association differed among HLA loci, with DRB1 alleles having the most associated TCRs and HLA-C alleles having the fewest. Several of the top co-occurrence clusters appeared to be linked to parvovirus B19, influenza, CMV and Epstein-Barr virus, according to a later analysis. According to a later analysis, most CMV-associated TCR beta chains appeared to be HLA-restricted, and the HLA associations seemed to be driven largely by CMV exposure. Only TCR beta chains were sequenced in this cohort, and the absence of alpha or paired-chain data limited detectable features. In a later genetic analysis, a missense DCLRE1C variant was associated with V-gene and J-gene trimming of TCR beta chains, and the association was replicated in an independent cohort. When HLA alleles, especially DR and DQ, strongly co-occurred, TCR associations were difficult to assign to individual alleles. In a later analysis, HLA-associated TCR beta chains were found to be more clonally expanded and to have lower generation probabilities than equally common non-associated chains. CMV serostatus was the only immune exposure information available for the cohort. The earlier analysis of approximately 540 of the donors excluded approximately 15 rarely observed V segments, including chromosome 9 orphons, because counts were too low. The study listed 150 to 200 TCR beta chains as associated with cytomegalovirus. A later genetic analysis reported fewer N-insertions in productive TCRs among donors in an Asian-associated ancestry cluster than the 666-donor mean.

The library was generated by the immunoSEQ multiplex PCR assay. For the multiplex PCR, a mixture combining 60 forward primers for TCR Vbeta segments and 13 reverse primers for TCR Jbeta segments was used. The CDR3 region of rearranged TCR beta genes was amplified from genomic DNA by a multiplex PCR assay. The Illumina HiSeq System was used to sequence the amplified TCR beta libraries as 87-base-pair reads. Per the source publication's procedure: A later analysis tallied around 87 million unique TCR beta chains across the 640 or so repertoires, and around 9.9 million of those chains were shared by two or more donors. Raw reads were error-corrected and collapsed into unique sequences with a nearest-neighbor algorithm that merged closely related sequences to remove PCR and sequencing errors. Alignment of CDR3 sequences to IMGT reference sequences was used to assign V, D and J gene segments. For a sequence to be retained, a match of at least six nucleotides was required to both a V gene segment and a J gene segment. Rearrangements were classified as productive when the CDR3 lacked stop codons and remained in frame with V and J, and all other rearrangements were classified as non-productive. Following IMGT convention, CDR3 was defined as the stretch from the second conserved V-encoded cysteine to the conserved J-encoded phenylalanine. The earlier analysis of approximately 590 of the donors excluded any sequence lacking an unambiguous match to a single V gene segment. An earlier analysis of approximately 590 of the donors classified V segments as functional when productive rearrangements were above 56.7% and as segregating when the standard deviation between donors was above 5%. A statistical classification framework was built to diagnose cytomegalovirus status from the catalog of TCR beta chain sequences. In a later analysis, TCR nucleotide sequences were compared against IMGT/GENE-DB human TR gene sequences so that V and J genes could be assigned. In a later analysis, CDR3 sequences and most-parsimonious VDJ recombination scenarios were assigned using the TCRdist pipeline. In a later analysis, every TCR beta chain was defined by the combination of its CDR3 amino acid sequence and its V-gene family, and reads without a unique V-gene family were dropped. To address suspected cross-contamination and a sequencing artifact, a later analysis removed roughly 640 highly shared, low-generation-probability nucleotide sequences. A later analysis calculated a clonal expansion index for each public chain from normalized within-repertoire ranks of inferred template counts. In a later analysis, generation probabilities were computed with a VDJ recombination model fitted to out-of-frame rearrangements, and the resulting probabilities were checked against IGoR. A later analysis scored TCR-TCR, TCR-HLA and TCR-CMV co-occurrence with hypergeometric tests, applying a repertoire-size bias correction to TCR pairs. In a later analysis, false discovery rates were estimated by permuting HLA or CMV assignments 20 times. In a later analysis, co-occurring TCRs were grouped with DBSCAN, and TCRdist sequence similarity was added when clustering was performed within HLA-allele-positive subsets. Repertoires with fewer than 30,000 or more than 120,000 public chains were left out of co-occurrence clustering, as were a handful of repertoires with anomalous nucleotide sharing. The table comes from immuneACCESS by way of TCRdb, which keeps in-frame sequences with V and J called. Part of the clones is missing from these tables; in studies checked, under half for an unresolved V gene and the rest for unknown reasons. Clone size and V and J calls were adopted from that table, with D and trimming inferred from the DNA. The sample table holds about 160,000 clones, of which around three quarters were seen once. The ten largest make up around 1.5% of the sample.

The cohort comprised fewer than 700 healthy bone marrow donors. At the time of sampling, every cohort member was nominally healthy, though immune exposures that went unrecorded were likely present. The donor tested CMV seronegative and was one of the 352 seronegative cohort members. Each donor provided a peripheral blood sample, and peripheral blood mononuclear cells were used for TCR beta sequencing. The Qiagen DNeasy Blood Extraction Kit was used to extract genomic DNA from the blood cell samples. Turning to this clone: Its binding antigen is unknown. No quality values exist for individual bases; no much larger clone is one base distant.

The TCR sequence derives from a man between 40 and 49 years old in good health and CMV-seronegative. Sequenced: PBMCs.

The CDR3 region reads CASSLSGHSQETQYF. The DNA sequence is given as TGCGCCAGCAGCTTGTCGGGACACTCTCAAGAGACCCAGTACTTC. Recombination joined TRBV5-1 with TRBJ2-5; 6 matching bases give a weak D call of TRBD1. V and J are truncated by 1 base and 2 bases respectively, leaving an intervening sequence of 12 bases. Including cysteine and phenylalanine, the CDR3 has 15 amino acids. The only DNA kept is the CDR3, 45 bases in frame from the first base. As encoded in the germline V gene, CDR1 is SGHRS while CDR2 is YFSETQ.